This TCR beta chain was captured by sequencing in a study of blood T cell repertoires in COVID-19. In the study overall: The samples span acute and convalescent COVID-19 from the United States, Italy and Spain. T cells, B-cell-depleted T cells, or PBMCs supplied cDNA or gDNA.

Under the authors' procedure: Reference gene primer amplification gave estimated nucleated cell counts. Method: immunoSEQ multiplex PCR; TCRdb's copy keeps in-frame clones and lacks some. V and J calls plus clone size are reproduced from that table; the DNA served to infer D and trimming. This table has about 210,000 clones, more than 75% appearing once. The CDR3 spans 13 residues. Unmatched junction bases numbered 2, after V lost 8 bases and J lost 7 bases. Germline CDR1 and CDR2: SNHLY and FYNNEI. The chain recombines TRBV2 with TRBJ2-1; the match to TRBD2 covers 13 bases. This sequence originates from a woman between 40 and 50 years old with acute or convalescent COVID-19. The sample consisted of peripheral blood. Here the CDR3 reads CASGTSGINEQFF. CDR3 nucleotides: TGTGCCAGCGGGACTAGCGGGATTAATGAGCAGTTCTTC.